This TCR beta chain was recovered during a study of blood T cell repertoires in COVID-19. The CDR3 runs to 16 residues. The germline V gene has CDR1 SGHRS and CDR2 YFSETQ. Deletions cut 4 bases from V and 0 bases from J, with 11 bases between. Assay used: immunoSEQ multiplex PCR; TCRdb lists only in-frame clones, some missing. Altogether more than 95,000 clones are present, roughly 92% being singletons, with the ten largest covering about 1.9%. The chain carries TRBV5-1 and TRBJ2-6; weak D call: TRBD2 (6 bases). The sequence was obtained from a middle-aged man with COVID-19, enrolled during active disease. The sequenced sample consisted of peripheral blood. CDR3 protein: CASSTGLRSGANVLTF. CDR3 sequence (DNA): TGCGCCAGCAGCACGGGACTGCGCTCTGGGGCCAACGTCCTGACTTTC.